What follows are 5 T cell receptor beta chains derived from one specimen sequenced in a study of blood T cell repertoires in COVID-19. Here immunoSEQ multiplex PCR was the method, and the copy in TCRdb shows in-frame clones only, minus some. The sample holds 250,000 to 400,000 clones, roughly 90% seen once. The sample consisted of peripheral blood. Receptors originate from a woman between 25 and 40 years old with COVID-19, enrolled during active disease.

This chain uses TRBV7-3 with TRBJ2-1; 9 positions match TRBD1. From germline, CDR1 is SGHTA and CDR2 FQGTGA. The length of the CDR3 is 13 residues. Germline trimming cut 0 bases from V and 10 bases from J; bases unmatched to any gene: 1. The CDR3 sequence is CASSLTGTGEQFF. The CDR3 DNA reads as TGTGCCAGCAGCTTAACGGGGACAGGGGAGCAGTTCTTC.

This chain links TRBV28 with TRBJ1-5; D might be TRBD1 (6 bases). Germline V CDR1 and CDR2: MDHEN, SYDVKM. V lost 3 bases to trimming and J lost 11 bases, with 11 bases between them. This CDR3 contains 12 residues. DNA for the CDR3: TGTGCCAGCAGTTTTGTAGACAGGTCCCAGCATTTT. It yields the protein CASSFVDRSQHF.

This chain connects TRBV30 to TRBJ1-2; TRBD1 is a possible D gene (5 bases). The CDR3 covers 14 residues. The V and J ends lost 1 base and 4 bases respectively, with 13 bases between them. The germline gives CDR1 GTSNPN, CDR2 SVGIG (reference sequence). The chain's CDR3 is CAWSDPTASYGYTF. The CDR3 nucleotides read TGTGCCTGGAGTGATCCGACAGCCTCCTATGGCTACACCTTC.

J is TRBJ1-2 and V is TRBV7-9, with 7 bases matching TRBD1. This CDR3 contains 13 residues. The germline V gene has CDR1 SEHNR and CDR2 FQNEAQ (reference sequence). V shed 3 bases and J 8 bases; nucleotides not matched to a gene: 6. The CDR3 spells CASSFDRTGGYTF. CDR3 sequence (DNA): TGTGCCAGCAGCTTCGACAGGACAGGAGGCTACACCTTC.

The rearrangement links TRBV6-1 to TRBJ2-3, with 15 positions matching TRBD2. The CDR3 covers 18 residues. CDR1 is MNHNS and CDR2 is SASEGT in the germline V gene. J was trimmed by 4 bases and V by 4 bases; bases with no gene match: 9. This chain's CDR3 is CASSGTGTSGRQSDTQYF. Written as DNA, the CDR3 is TGTGCCAGCAGTGGGACCGGGACTAGCGGGAGGCAATCAGATACGCAGTATTTT.